The 17 T cell receptor beta chains below all came from one sample that was sequenced in a study of T cells after yellow fever vaccination. Each CDR3 protein is one row after TCRdb ran MiXCR on the 5' RACE reads. The data hold a few hundred thousand distinct CDR3 sequences, with less than 8.5% observed a single time. This specimen consisted of CD4+ T cells sorted from PBMCs, obtained 15 days after the yellow fever booster vaccination. Receptors were obtained from a man aged 30-40 years who received the YFV17D yellow fever vaccine.

The rearrangement joins TRBV19 to TRBJ1-6; tentatively, D is TRBD1 (5 bases). Looked up from germline, CDR1 is LNHDA and CDR2 is SQIVND (reference sequence). V lost 9 bases and J lost 3, with 12 bases in between. The length of the CDR3 is 14 residues. CDR3 coding DNA: TGTGCCAGCCGTGGGACGGGCTATAATTCACCCCTCCACTTT. It is translated as CASRGTGYNSPLHF.

This clonotype was recorded a few times. The CDR3 nucleotides read TGCGCCAGCACCCCCTCTGGGGGCCCCCAAGAGACCCAGTACTTC. Translation: CASTPSGGPQETQYF. The rearrangement joins TRBV5-1 to TRBJ2-5; maybe TRBD1 (6 bases). Germline assignment: CDR1 SGHRS and CDR2 YFSETQ. The CDR3 runs 15 residues. Trimming removed 6 bases at V and 1 base at J, with 16 bases between.

At least ten counts were recorded for this clonotype. The chain links TRBV11-2 to TRBJ2-2, with D possibly called TRBD1 or TRBD2 (7 bases each). Trimming stripped 5 bases from V and 0 bases from J, with 13 bases between. This CDR3 spans 16 amino acids. Germline V gives CDR1 SGHAT, CDR2 FQNNGV. The CDR3 region is CASSPRGGPNTGELFF. In nucleotides, the CDR3 is TGTGCCAGCAGCCCCAGGGGGGGCCCGAACACCGGGGAGCTGTTTTTT.

This clonotype has a count of ten or more. V gene TRBV25-1 combines with J gene TRBJ2-7; TRBD1 matches 9 bases. The CDR3 totals 16 residues. Germline CDR1 reads MGHDK; CDR2 reads SYGVNS. V shed 4 bases and J 2 bases; nucleotides not matched to a gene: 9. The CDR3 DNA reads as TGTGCCAGCAGTGGCTGGGGGACAGGGTCCGCCTACGAGCAGTACTTC. Its translation: CASSGWGTGSAYEQYF.

This clonotype occurred a few times. The V call is TRBV20-1, the J call TRBJ2-5; 9 nucleotides line up with TRBD2. The CDR3 runs to 16 residues. With V trimmed by 6 bases and J by 0 bases, 11 bases remained unmatched. Germline V CDR1 and CDR2: DFQATT, SNEGSKA (reference sequence). The CDR3 reads CSADPISGRHQETQYF. In DNA, the CDR3 is TGCAGTGCCGACCCGATCAGCGGGAGGCACCAAGAGACCCAGTACTTC.

This clonotype was found a few times. The rearrangement joins TRBV5-1 to TRBJ2-5; D gene uncertain. This CDR3 region has 15 residues. Per the germline V gene, CDR1 is SGHRS and CDR2 is YFSETQ. Trimming took off 0 bases at V and 1 base at J, with 10 bases between the two ends. The CDR3 is CASSLGGRPQETQYF. The CDR3, as DNA: TGCGCCAGCAGCTTGGGTGGCAGGCCCCAAGAGACCCAGTACTTC.

The chain couples TRBV18 to TRBJ2-1; D is perhaps TRBD2 (5 bases). CDR3 length: 16 residues. Germline V lookup: CDR1 KGHSH, CDR2 LQKENI. The V end was cut by 0 bases, the J end by 4 bases, with 13 bases between. The CDR3 region is CASSPPLKGDYNEQFF. The CDR3 DNA follows: TGTGCCAGCTCACCACCGTTAAAGGGAGATTACAATGAGCAGTTCTTC.

V is TRBV6-2 or TRBV6-3 and J is TRBJ1-2; tentative D call: TRBD1 (6 bases). V was clipped by 5 bases and J by 4 bases, with 20 bases between them. CDR3 length equals 16 residues. CDR1 MNHEY and CDR2 SVGEGT come from the germline V gene. Here the CDR3 reads CASSLRSGAVGYGYTF. CDR3 DNA sequence: TGTGCCAGCAGTCTACGTTCAGGGGCGGTTGGCTATGGCTACACCTTC.

This clonotype was picked up a small number of times. This rearrangement joins TRBV5-1 to TRBJ2-1; no definite D call. In germline, CDR1 is SGHRS, CDR2 YFSETQ. The CDR3 runs to 14 residues. Trimming removed 0 bases at V and 7 bases at J, with 11 bases between. In DNA form, the CDR3 reads TGCGCCAGCAGCTTGGTAGGACCAACTAATGAGCAGTTCTTC. The encoded protein is CASSLVGPTNEQFF.

This clonotype was seen a handful of times. The chain has TRBV6-1 and TRBJ2-1; 13 nucleotides agree with TRBD2. The CDR3 is made up of 16 amino acids. Germline CDR1 MNHNS, CDR2 SASEGT. V was clipped by 7 bases and J by 9 bases; unmatched bases: 12. The CDR3 coding sequence is TGTGCCAGCAAAGTTTTCCGGACTAGCGGGAGAGGTGAGCAGTTCTTC. Its protein is CASKVFRTSGRGEQFF.

This clonotype was observed a few times. The chain carries TRBV6-5 and TRBJ2-1, with no clear D. V lost 0 bases and J lost 8, with 14 bases in between. The CDR3 sequence is 15 residues long. Germline V lookup: CDR1 MNHEY, CDR2 SVGAGI. CDR3 residues: CASSYSYPPPDEQFF. The CDR3 DNA follows: TGTGCCAGCAGTTACTCGTACCCACCCCCCGATGAGCAGTTCTTC.

This clonotype was observed many times. V usage is TRBV7-9 and J usage is TRBJ2-1; no clear D gene. The CDR3 sequence is 13 residues long. In germline, CDR1 is SEHNR, CDR2 FQNEAQ (reference sequence). V lost 4 bases to trimming and J lost 9 bases, with 13 bases between them. CDR3 sequence reads: CASSSPINFEQFF. CDR3 DNA sequence: TGTGCCAGCAGCTCCCCCATAAACTTTGAGCAGTTCTTC.

The chain carries TRBV5-1 and TRBJ2-1, with D tentatively TRBD2 (6 bases). The V end was cut by 0 bases, the J end by 8 bases, with 18 bases between. Per germline, CDR1 SGHRS and CDR2 YFSETQ. CDR3 size: 16 residues. Here the CDR3 reads CASSLVASALGDEQFF. The CDR3 DNA reads as TGCGCCAGCAGCTTGGTTGCTAGCGCCCTTGGGGATGAGCAGTTCTTC.

The V call is TRBV20-1, the J call TRBJ2-4; tentative D call: TRBD1 (5 bases). V lost 6 bases and J lost 5, with 14 bases in between. The CDR3 runs 13 residues. Per the germline V gene, CDR1 is DFQATT and CDR2 is SNEGSKA (reference sequence). Written as DNA, the CDR3 is TGCAGTGCGCCGGACAATCCCCAAAACATTCAGTACTTC. This gives the protein CSAPDNPQNIQYF.

This clonotype was seen ten or more times. This rearrangement joins TRBV7-2 to TRBJ2-1, with a tentative D call TRBD2 (6 bases). The CDR3 is 15 residues long. Deletions cut 1 base from V and 4 bases from J, with 11 bases between. Germline V CDR1 and CDR2: SGHTA, FQGNSA. CDR3 in amino acids: CASSLVAGLYNEQFF. The CDR3 bases are TGTGCCAGCAGCTTAGTGGCGGGGCTTTACAATGAGCAGTTCTTC.

The V and J genes are TRBV20-1 and TRBJ1-6; D perhaps matches TRBD1 (5 bases). V was clipped by 6 bases and J by 6 bases, with 9 bases between them. The CDR3 is 12 residues long. In germline, CDR1 is DFQATT, CDR2 SNEGSKA (reference sequence). The CDR3 spells CSARDLNSPLHF. As DNA, the CDR3 is TGCAGTGCCCGGGACCTTAATTCACCCCTCCACTTT.

In its sample, this clonotype was seen many times. In DNA form, the CDR3 reads TGTGCCAGCAGCTTGTTTCGCTCCTACAATGAGCAGTTCTTC. It is translated as CASSLFRSYNEQFF. The chain couples TRBV5-6 to TRBJ2-1; D remains ambiguous. Germline CDR1 and CDR2: SGHDT and YYEEEE. This CDR3 has 14 residues. Trimming removed 1 base at V and 0 bases at J, with 5 bases between.